This T cell receptor beta chain is from a study of blood T cell repertoires in COVID-19 (TCRdb year 2020). About the investigation overall: Samples from collaborators originated in the United States, Italy and Spain and spanned both the acute and convalescent phases of COVID-19. Deeply sampled blood TCRbeta repertoires from subjects exposed to, actively infected with, or recovered from COVID-19 were included in the dataset. The repertoires were made available in a free public database intended to serve as a resource for research on the immune response to SARS-CoV-2. A de-identified subject ID, COVID-19 status, age in years and sex were almost always included in the sample metadata. Where available, HLA class I and class II types were obtained from metadata supplied by the sample provider rather than from assay-based typing. The prospective study material was composed of cDNA or gDNA derived from T cells, B-cell-depleted T cells, or PBMCs. Samples were obtained from the ongoing ImmuneRACE study (first 160 participants) and from 1,254 subjects provided by 6 global collaborators.

Participants in the prospective study were enrolled through a virtual design, were aged about 18 to 100 years, and lived in approximately 25 United States geographic areas. In the prospective study, cohorts were assigned on the basis of participant-reported clinical history obtained from a screening survey and a study questionnaire. Recovered participants in ImmuneRACE Cohort 3 were defined as having two consecutive negative NP/OP PCR tests, clearance from a healthcare professional, or resolution of symptoms. Each participant in the prospective study had whole blood, serum and a nasopharyngeal or oropharyngeal swab collected by mobile phlebotomists. Prospective study participants could optionally give additional blood draws and questionnaires over a roughly 2-month period. Prospective study blood samples were shipped either frozen or at room temperature before DNA extraction. Turning to this clone: The specificity of this receptor is unknown. No base qualities exist here, and no much larger clone lies one base off it.

Here is what the overall study found, with its caveats: The quantity of clinical and demographic metadata differed by source and by participant and was supplied without curation.

TCRbeta CDR3 regions were amplified from genomic DNA by means of the immunoSEQ Assay, a bias-controlled multiplex PCR. The authors' pipeline ran thus. The number of nucleated cells in each sample was estimated by amplification of reference gene primers within the assay. To quantify the absolute abundance of each unique TCRbeta CDR3 rearrangement, sequence reads were collapsed and filtered. Productive Simpson clonality was computed per sample as the square root of Simpson's diversity index over productive rearrangements. TCRdb's version of the immuneACCESS table is confined to in-frame rearrangements and falls short of the full clone set. An unresolved V gene accounts for under half of the shortfall where checked; the remainder is of unknown origin. V, J and clone size are taken as reported in that table, and D and trimming were inferred from the DNA itself. In all, the sample holds 250,000 or so clones, and around nine tenths of those were seen once. The ten largest clonotypes hold 10% to 14% of the sample.

A distance of 5 bases separates the germline ends of V and J, which lose 4 bases and 4 bases respectively. As encoded in the germline V gene (reference sequence), CDR1 is MNHNY while CDR2 is SVGAGI. The CDR3 contains 13 residues, cysteine and phenylalanine counted. Only the CDR3 portion is preserved as DNA: 39 bases, with reading frame beginning at the first base. The sample taken for sequencing was PBMCs or T cells enriched from blood (not recorded which). The chain links TRBV6-6 with TRBJ1-6; no D gene can be assigned with confidence. This receptor was identified in a man aged 30 to 45 who had recovered from COVID-19. CDR3 reads: CASSSSYNSPLHF. DNA sequence: TGTGCCAGCAGTTCCAGTTATAATTCACCCCTCCACTTT.